One and the same sample provided the 18 T cell receptor beta chains below, sequenced in a study of PD-1 blockade in classical Hodgkin lymphoma. Repertoires were generated with immunoSEQ multiplex PCR, while TCRdb's copy carries only in-frame clones and drops some. The table includes some 100,000 clones, under 95% detected once. Documented time point: cycle 4 day 1 (C4D1), after 6 weeks of nivolumab. Following autologous stem cell transplantation, relapse occurred in every patient, and exposure to brentuximab vedotin varied. The sample consisted of peripheral blood mononuclear cells (PBMCs), taken before the fourth cycle of nivolumab. The source is a human donor with classical Hodgkin lymphoma.

The gene calls are TRBV10-3 and TRBJ2-7; unclear D gene. The CDR3 spans 13 residues. V was cut by 8 bases and J by 0 bases, with 11 bases left in between. In germline, CDR1 is ENHRY, CDR2 SYGVKD. CDR3 nucleotides: TGTGCCATCCCTGGCAGAGCCTCCTACGAGCAGTACTTC. Encoded protein: CAIPGRASYEQYF.

The rearrangement links TRBV6-6 to TRBJ2-7, with TRBD2 identical over 9 bases. The ends lost 1 base at V and 5 bases at J; junction bases unmatched: 6. The CDR3 length is 15 residues. Germline lookup yields CDR1 MNHNY and CDR2 SVGAGI (reference sequence). The CDR3: CASSYWAGGRNEQYF. The CDR3 DNA reads TGTGCCAGCAGTTACTGGGCGGGAGGGCGGAACGAGCAGTACTTC.

The CDR3 bases are TGCGCCAGCAGCTTGGCGGGGGGACACCCTCTTGATGAGCAGTTCTTC. Translation: CASSLAGGHPLDEQFF. V is TRBV5-1 and J is TRBJ2-1, with D possibly matching TRBD2 (7 bases). The CDR3 is 16 residues long. Germline values: CDR1 SGHRS, CDR2 YFSETQ. Trimming took 0 bases from V and 8 from J, leaving 18 bases between them.

V and J are TRBV12-2 and TRBJ2-5; the D call of TRBD2 is as the table states it, not checked on the DNA. TRBV12-2 is described as a pseudogene. The CDR3 consists of 19 residues. This CDR3 is CASRLPPLRLAASQETQYF. The CDR3 bases are TGTGCAAGTCGCTTACCCCCTCTCAGACTAGCGGCCAGTCAAGAGACCCAGTACTTC.

The chain carries TRBV30 and TRBJ1-2; D is unresolved. Germline CDR1 reads GTSNPN; CDR2 reads SVGIG (reference sequence). This CDR3 region has 12 residues. Trimming left V 2 bases short and J 3 bases short, with 7 bases between. CDR3: CAWSKGDYGYTF. The CDR3, as DNA: TGTGCCTGGAGTAAGGGAGACTATGGCTACACCTTC. Full variable domain (outside the CDR3, taken from reference TRBV30 and TRBJ1-2): SQTIHQWPATLVQPVGSPLSLECTVEGTSNPNLYWYRQAAGRGLQLLFYSVGIGQISSEVPQNLSASRPQDRQFILSSKKLLLSDSGFYLCAWSKGDYGYTFGSGTRLTVV.

The rearrangement joins TRBV2 to TRBJ2-7, with 10 nucleotides matching TRBD2. The CDR3 spans 15 residues. The trim removed 6 bases at V and 6 bases at J, leaving 11 bases unmatched. The germline gives CDR1 SNHLY, CDR2 FYNNEI. Here the CDR3 DNA reads TGTGCCAGCAGCTCCCCCTGGCTAGCGGGAGTCGAGCAGTACTTC. It is translated as CASSSPWLAGVEQYF.

About this clone: The identical CDR3 is also encoded by other nucleotide sequences in the sample. CDR3 loop: CASSISQGGSQPQHF. In DNA form, the CDR3 reads TGTGCCAGTAGTATATCTCAGGGTGGTAGTCAGCCCCAGCATTTT. This sequence joins TRBV19 and TRBJ1-5; weak D call: TRBD1 (5 bases). CDR1 and CDR2 from the germline V gene are LNHDA and SQIVND (reference sequence). The CDR3 is 15 residues long. The ends were cut back, 2 bases at V and 6 bases at J, with 14 bases in the middle.

The rearrangement uses TRBV5-5 and TRBJ2-7, with 8 nucleotides matching TRBD1. V shed 4 bases, J shed 5 bases, and the junction held 8 bases outside the gene matches. There are 14 residues in the CDR3. In germline, CDR1 is SGHKS, CDR2 YYEKEE (reference sequence). The CDR3 nucleotides are TGTGCCAGCAGCAGAGACAGGGGTTTCGACGAGCAGTACTTC. This gives the protein CASSRDRGFDEQYF.

The V call is TRBV9, the J call TRBJ1-4, with no clear D. Germline V gene sequence: CDR1 SGDLS, CDR2 YYNGEE. Trimming shortened V by 0 bases and J by 8 bases, and 17 bases separated the two germline ends. The CDR3 is made up of 16 amino acids. Here the CDR3 reads CASSVGDTLIGEKLFF. In DNA form, the CDR3 reads TGTGCCAGCAGCGTAGGTGACACTCTAATTGGGGAAAAACTGTTTTTT.

In DNA, the CDR3 is TGTGCCTGGAGCTCTGGGACAGGGGTCCGCAACACTGAAGCTTTCTTT. Translated: CAWSSGTGVRNTEAFF. V gene TRBV30 combines with J gene TRBJ1-1; TRBD1 matches 10 bases. The CDR3 has 16 amino acids. V was clipped by 3 bases and J by 2 bases; unmatched bases: 9. Germline loops: CDR1 GTSNPN, CDR2 SVGIG (reference sequence). Full variable domain (missing parts from reference TRBV30 and TRBJ1-1): SQTIHQWPATLVQPVGSPLSLECTVEGTSNPNLYWYRQAAGRGLQLLFYSVGIGQISSEVPQNLSASRPQDRQFILSSKKLLLSDSGFYLCAWSSGTGVRNTEAFFGQGTRLTVV.

This chain connects TRBV21-1 to TRBJ2-6; the listed D gene, TRBD1, was not tested against the DNA. TRBV21-1 is a pseudogene segment. The CDR3 contains 18 residues. The CDR3 sequence is CASSLKDRTRSGANVLTF. In nucleotides, the CDR3 is TGTGCCAGCAGCTTAAAGGACAGGACCCGCTCTGGGGCCAACGTCCTGACTTTC.

This clone was observed once. The chain recombines TRBV5-1 with TRBJ2-1, with D tentatively TRBD2 (6 bases). The V and J ends lost 0 bases and 0 bases respectively, with 10 bases between them. The CDR3 contains 16 residues. Germline V gene data show CDR1 as SGHRS and CDR2 as YFSETQ. Here the CDR3 DNA reads TGCGCCAGCAGCTTGGCGGCTAGCGACTCCTACAATGAGCAGTTCTTC. Its translation is CASSLAASDSYNEQFF.

The V and J genes are TRBV30 and TRBJ1-4, with D maybe TRBD1 (5 bases). The CDR3 runs 14 residues. V lost 2 bases, J lost 4 bases, and 11 bases lay in between. Germline assignment: CDR1 GTSNPN and CDR2 SVGIG (reference sequence). The CDR3 here is CAWSLDSLNEKLFF. The CDR3 DNA follows: TGTGCCTGGAGTCTCGACAGCCTTAATGAAAAACTGTTTTTT. The full variable domain, in which reference TRBV30 and TRBJ1-4 provide the parts outside the CDR3, is SQTIHQWPATLVQPVGSPLSLECTVEGTSNPNLYWYRQAAGRGLQLLFYSVGIGQISSEVPQNLSASRPQDRQFILSSKKLLLSDSGFYLCAWSLDSLNEKLFFGSGTQLSVL.

This clone has just one count. The chain recombines TRBV7-3 with TRBJ2-1; maybe TRBD1 (6 bases). This CDR3 spans 13 amino acids. V was pared by 5 bases and J by 6 bases, with 11 bases between. Germline CDR1 reads SGHTA; CDR2 reads FQGTGA. The CDR3 sequence: CASSPGAGNEQFF. The CDR3 DNA is TGTGCCAGCAGCCCAGGGGCGGGCAATGAGCAGTTCTTC.

The chain recombines TRBV5-1 with TRBJ2-7; 8 positions match TRBD2. Trimming took 4 bases from V and 4 from J; bases not matched to a gene: 10. The CDR3 loop spans 15 amino acids. Germline V lookup: CDR1 SGHRS, CDR2 YFSETQ. The CDR3 sequence: CASSNPGLEAYEQYF. The CDR3 DNA sequence: TGCGCCAGCAGCAATCCGGGACTAGAAGCATACGAGCAGTACTTC.

The chain uses TRBV7-9 and TRBJ2-1, with TRBD2 identical over 8 bases. The trim removed 5 bases at V and 6 bases at J, leaving 15 bases unmatched. CDR1 is SEHNR and CDR2 is FQNEAQ in the germline V gene (reference sequence). There are 17 residues in the CDR3. DNA of the CDR3: TGTGCCAGCAGCCCTGGGGCGGGAGGACAAATCCGCAATGAGCAGTTCTTC. As protein: CASSPGAGGQIRNEQFF.

This rearrangement joins TRBV29-1 to TRBJ2-1, with TRBD1 matching over 11 bases. V shed 7 bases and J 7 bases; nucleotides not matched to a gene: 6. The CDR3 has 13 residues. CDR1 and CDR2 (germline): SQVTM, ANQGSEA. The CDR3, as DNA: TGCAGCGGCGGACAGGGGGCGAGTAATGAGCAGTTCTTC. Protein sequence: CSGGQGASNEQFF.

DNA of the CDR3: TGTGCCAGCGCAACGGAGGCCTCGAAAAAAAAACTGTTTTTT. This codes for CASATEASKKKLFF. The V call is TRBV19, the J call TRBJ1-4; D is unresolved. This CDR3 contains 14 residues. V dropped 9 bases and J dropped 9 bases, with 20 bases sitting between them. The germline V gene has CDR1 LNHDA and CDR2 SQIVND (reference sequence).